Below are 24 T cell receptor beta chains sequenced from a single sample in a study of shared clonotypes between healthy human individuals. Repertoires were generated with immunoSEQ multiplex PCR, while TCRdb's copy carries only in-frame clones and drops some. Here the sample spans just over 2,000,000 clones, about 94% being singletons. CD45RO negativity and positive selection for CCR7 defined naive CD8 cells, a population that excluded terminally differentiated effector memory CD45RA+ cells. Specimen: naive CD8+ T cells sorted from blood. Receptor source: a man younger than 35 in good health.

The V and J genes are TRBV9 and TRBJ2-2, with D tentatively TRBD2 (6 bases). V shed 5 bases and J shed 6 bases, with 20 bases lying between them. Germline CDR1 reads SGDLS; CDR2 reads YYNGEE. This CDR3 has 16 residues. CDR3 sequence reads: CASSVNRLERSGELFF. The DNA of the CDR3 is TGTGCCAGCAGTGTTAACCGACTAGAAAGGTCCGGGGAGCTGTTTTTT.

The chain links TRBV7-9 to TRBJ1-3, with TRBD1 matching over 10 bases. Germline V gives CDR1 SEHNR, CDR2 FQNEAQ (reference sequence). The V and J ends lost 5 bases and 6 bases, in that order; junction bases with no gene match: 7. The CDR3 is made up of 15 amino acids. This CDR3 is CASSHTGTGENTIYF. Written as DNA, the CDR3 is TGTGCCAGCAGCCATACCGGGACAGGGGAAAACACCATATATTTT.

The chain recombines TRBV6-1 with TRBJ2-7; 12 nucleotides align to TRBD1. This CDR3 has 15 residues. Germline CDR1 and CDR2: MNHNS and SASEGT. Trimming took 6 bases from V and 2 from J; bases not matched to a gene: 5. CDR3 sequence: CASREGQGATYEQYF. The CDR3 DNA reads TGTGCCAGCAGGGAGGGACAGGGGGCGACCTACGAGCAGTACTTC.

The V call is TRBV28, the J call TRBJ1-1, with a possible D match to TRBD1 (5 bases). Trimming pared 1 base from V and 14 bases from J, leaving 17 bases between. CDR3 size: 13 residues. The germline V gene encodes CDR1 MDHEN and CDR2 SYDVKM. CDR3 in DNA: TGTGCCAGCAGTTTATCGACGCGGGGGGTCGGGTTCTTT. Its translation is CASSLSTRGVGFF.

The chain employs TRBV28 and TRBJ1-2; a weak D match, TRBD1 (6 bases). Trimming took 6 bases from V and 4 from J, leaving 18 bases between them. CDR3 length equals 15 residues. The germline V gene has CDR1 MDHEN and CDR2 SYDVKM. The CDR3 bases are TGTGCCAGCAGCCCTAACCGGCAGGGGTTCTATGGCTACACCTTC. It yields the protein CASSPNRQGFYGYTF.

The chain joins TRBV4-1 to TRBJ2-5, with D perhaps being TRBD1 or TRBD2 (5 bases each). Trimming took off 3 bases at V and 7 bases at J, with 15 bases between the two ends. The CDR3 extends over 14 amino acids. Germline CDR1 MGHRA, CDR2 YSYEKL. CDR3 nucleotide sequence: TGCGCCAGCAGCCACGTGGTGGGGGAGATGACCCAGTACTTC. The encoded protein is CASSHVVGEMTQYF.

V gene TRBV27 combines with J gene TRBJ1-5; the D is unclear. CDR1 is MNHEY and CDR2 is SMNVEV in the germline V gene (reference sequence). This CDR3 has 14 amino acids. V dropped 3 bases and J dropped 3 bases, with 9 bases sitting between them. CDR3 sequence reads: CASSFNLPNQPQHF. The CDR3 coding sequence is TGTGCCAGCAGTTTTAATCTACCCAATCAGCCCCAGCATTTT.

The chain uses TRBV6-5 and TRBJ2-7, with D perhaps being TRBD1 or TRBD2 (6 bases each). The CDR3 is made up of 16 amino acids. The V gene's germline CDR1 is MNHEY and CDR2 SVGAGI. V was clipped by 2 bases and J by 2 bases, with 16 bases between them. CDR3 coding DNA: TGTGCCAGCAGTTACGCCGGGGGCGCCCTTCCCTACGAGCAGTACTTC. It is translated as CASSYAGGALPYEQYF.

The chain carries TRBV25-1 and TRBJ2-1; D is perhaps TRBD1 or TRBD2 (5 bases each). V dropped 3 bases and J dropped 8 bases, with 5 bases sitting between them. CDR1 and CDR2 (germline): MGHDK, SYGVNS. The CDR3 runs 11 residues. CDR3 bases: TGTGCCAGCAGTGAGGGACATGAGCAGTTCTTC. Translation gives CASSEGHEQFF.

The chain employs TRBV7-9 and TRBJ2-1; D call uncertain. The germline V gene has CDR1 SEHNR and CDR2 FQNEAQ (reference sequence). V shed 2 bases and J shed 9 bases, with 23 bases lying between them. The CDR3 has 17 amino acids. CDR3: CASSLFLVTPLSGEQFF. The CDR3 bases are TGTGCCAGCAGCTTATTCCTAGTTACCCCTCTATCGGGTGAGCAGTTCTTC.

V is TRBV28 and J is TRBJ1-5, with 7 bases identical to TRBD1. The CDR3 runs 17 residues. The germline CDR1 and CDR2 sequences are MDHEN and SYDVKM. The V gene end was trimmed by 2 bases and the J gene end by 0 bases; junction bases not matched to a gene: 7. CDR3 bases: TGTGCCAGCAGTTTAATGACAGGGATTGATAGCAATCAGCCCCAGCATTTT. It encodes CASSLMTGIDSNQPQHF.

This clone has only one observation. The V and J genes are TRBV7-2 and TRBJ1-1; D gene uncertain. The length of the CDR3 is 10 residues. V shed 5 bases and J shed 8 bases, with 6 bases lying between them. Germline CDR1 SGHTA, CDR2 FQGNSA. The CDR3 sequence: CASSPEEAFF. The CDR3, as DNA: TGTGCCAGCAGCCCCGAGGAAGCTTTCTTT. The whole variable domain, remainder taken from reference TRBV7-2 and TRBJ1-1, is GAGVSQSPSNKVTEKGKDVELRCDPISGHTALYWYRQSLGQGLEFLIYFQGNSAPDKSGLPSDRFSAERTGGSVSTLTIQRTQQEDSAVYLCASSPEEAFFGQGTRLTVV.

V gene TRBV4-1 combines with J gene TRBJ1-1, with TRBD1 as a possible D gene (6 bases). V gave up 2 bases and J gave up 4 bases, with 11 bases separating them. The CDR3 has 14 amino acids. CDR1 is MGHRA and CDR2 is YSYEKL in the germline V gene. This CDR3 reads CASSQTKQGTEAFF. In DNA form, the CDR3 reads TGCGCCAGCAGCCAAACGAAACAGGGCACTGAAGCTTTCTTT.

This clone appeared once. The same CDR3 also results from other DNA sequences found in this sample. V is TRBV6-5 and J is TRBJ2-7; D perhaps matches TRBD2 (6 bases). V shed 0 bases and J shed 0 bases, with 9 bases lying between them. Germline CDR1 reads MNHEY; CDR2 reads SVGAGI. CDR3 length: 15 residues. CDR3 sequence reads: CASSYSRDSSYEQYF. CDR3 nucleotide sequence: TGTGCCAGCAGTTACTCGCGGGACTCCTCCTACGAGCAGTACTTC.

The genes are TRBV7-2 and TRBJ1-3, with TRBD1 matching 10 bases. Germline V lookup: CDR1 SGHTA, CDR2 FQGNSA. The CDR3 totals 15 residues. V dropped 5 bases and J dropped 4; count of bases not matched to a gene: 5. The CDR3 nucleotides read TGTGCCAGCAGCCCGGACAGGGGGTCCGGAAACACCATATATTTT. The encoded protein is CASSPDRGSGNTIYF.

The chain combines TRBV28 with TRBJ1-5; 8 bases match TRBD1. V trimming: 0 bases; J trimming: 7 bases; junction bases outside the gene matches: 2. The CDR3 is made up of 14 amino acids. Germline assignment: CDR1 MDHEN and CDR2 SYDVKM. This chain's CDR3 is CASSLWQGAQPQHF. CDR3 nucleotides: TGTGCCAGCAGTTTATGGCAGGGGGCCCAGCCCCAGCATTTT.

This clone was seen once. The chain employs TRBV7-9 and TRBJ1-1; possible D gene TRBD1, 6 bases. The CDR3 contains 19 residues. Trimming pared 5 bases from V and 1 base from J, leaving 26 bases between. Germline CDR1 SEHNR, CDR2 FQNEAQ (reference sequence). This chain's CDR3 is CASSVVSLLTGGWNTEAFF. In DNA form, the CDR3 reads TGTGCCAGCAGCGTTGTTAGCCTTTTGACAGGAGGATGGAACACTGAAGCTTTCTTT.

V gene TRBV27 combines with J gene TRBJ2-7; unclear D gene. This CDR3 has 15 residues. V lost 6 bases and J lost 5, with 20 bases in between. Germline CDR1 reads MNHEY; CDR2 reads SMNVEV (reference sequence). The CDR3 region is CASSYGGMSGDEQYF. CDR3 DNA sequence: TGTGCCAGCAGCTACGGTGGAATGAGTGGTGACGAGCAGTACTTC.

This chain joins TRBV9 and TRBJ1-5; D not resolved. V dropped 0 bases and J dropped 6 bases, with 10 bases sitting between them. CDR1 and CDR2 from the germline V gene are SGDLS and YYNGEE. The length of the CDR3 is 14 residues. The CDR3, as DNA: TGTGCCAGCAGCGTAGGAGAAGAAATTCAGCCCCAGCATTTT. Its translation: CASSVGEEIQPQHF.

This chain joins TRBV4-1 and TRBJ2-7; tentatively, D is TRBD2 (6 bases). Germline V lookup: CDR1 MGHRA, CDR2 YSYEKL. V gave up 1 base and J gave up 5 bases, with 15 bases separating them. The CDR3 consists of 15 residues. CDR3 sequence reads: CASSQGGGAPDEQYF. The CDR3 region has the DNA TGCGCCAGCAGCCAAGGGGGAGGAGCCCCTGACGAGCAGTACTTC.

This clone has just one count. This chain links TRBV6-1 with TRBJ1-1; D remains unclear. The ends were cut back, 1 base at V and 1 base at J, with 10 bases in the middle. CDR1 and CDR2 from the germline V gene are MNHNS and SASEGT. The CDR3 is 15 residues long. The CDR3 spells CASSEEGPGNTEAFF. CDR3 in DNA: TGTGCCAGCAGTGAAGAAGGGCCTGGGAACACTGAAGCTTTCTTT.

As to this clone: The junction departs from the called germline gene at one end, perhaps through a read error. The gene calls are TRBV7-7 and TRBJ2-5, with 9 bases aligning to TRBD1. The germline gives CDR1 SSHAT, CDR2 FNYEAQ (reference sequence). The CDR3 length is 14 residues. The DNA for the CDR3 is TGTGCTAGCAGCTCTGGACAGGGGTGGGAGACCCAGTACTTC. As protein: CASSSGQGWETQYF.

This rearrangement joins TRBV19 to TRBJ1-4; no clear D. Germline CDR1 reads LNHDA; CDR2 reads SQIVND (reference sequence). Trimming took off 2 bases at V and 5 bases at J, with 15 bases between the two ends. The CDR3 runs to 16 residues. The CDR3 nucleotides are TGTGCCAGTAGTATACAGGTTTGGACGGCGAATGAAAAACTGTTTTTT. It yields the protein CASSIQVWTANEKLFF.

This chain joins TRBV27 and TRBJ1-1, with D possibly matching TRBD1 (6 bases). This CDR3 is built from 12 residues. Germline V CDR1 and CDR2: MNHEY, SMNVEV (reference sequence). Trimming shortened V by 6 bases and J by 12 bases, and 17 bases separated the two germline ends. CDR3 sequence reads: CASSHTGRETFF. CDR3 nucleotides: TGTGCCAGCAGCCATACAGGGAGGGAAACTTTCTTT.